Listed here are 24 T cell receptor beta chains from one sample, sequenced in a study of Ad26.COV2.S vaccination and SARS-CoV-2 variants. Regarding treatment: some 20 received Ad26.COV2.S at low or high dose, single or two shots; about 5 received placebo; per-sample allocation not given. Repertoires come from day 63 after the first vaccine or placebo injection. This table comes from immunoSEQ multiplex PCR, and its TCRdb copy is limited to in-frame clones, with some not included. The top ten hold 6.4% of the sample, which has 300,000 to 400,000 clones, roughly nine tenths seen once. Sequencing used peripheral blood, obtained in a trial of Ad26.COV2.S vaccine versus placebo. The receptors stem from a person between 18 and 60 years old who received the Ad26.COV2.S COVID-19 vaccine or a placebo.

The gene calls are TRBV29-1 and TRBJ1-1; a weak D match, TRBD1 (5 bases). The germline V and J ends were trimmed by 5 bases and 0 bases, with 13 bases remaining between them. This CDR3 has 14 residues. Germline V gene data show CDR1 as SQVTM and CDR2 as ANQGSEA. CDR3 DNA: TGCAGCGTTTCGGGGCAGTACATGAACACTGAAGCTTTCTTT. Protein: CSVSGQYMNTEAFF.

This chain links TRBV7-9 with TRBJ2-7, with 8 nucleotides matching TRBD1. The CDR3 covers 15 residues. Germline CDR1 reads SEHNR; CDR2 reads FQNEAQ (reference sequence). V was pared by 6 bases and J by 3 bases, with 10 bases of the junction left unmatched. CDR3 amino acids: CASSSPGQGVYEQYF. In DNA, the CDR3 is TGTGCCAGCAGTTCCCCTGGACAGGGTGTCTACGAGCAGTACTTC.

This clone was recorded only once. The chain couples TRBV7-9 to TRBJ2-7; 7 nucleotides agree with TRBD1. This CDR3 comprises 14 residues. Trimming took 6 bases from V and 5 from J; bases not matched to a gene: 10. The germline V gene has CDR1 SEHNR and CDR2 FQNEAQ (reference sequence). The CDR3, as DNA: TGTGCCAGCAGACCTACAGGGGCCCCAAACGAGCAGTACTTC. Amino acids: CASRPTGAPNEQYF.

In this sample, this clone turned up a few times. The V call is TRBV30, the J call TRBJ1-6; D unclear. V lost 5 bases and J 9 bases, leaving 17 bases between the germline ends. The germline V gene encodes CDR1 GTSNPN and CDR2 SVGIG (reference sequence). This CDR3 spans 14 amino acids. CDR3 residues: CAWPWTTEGSPLHF. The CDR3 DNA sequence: TGTGCCTGGCCCTGGACCACTGAAGGTTCACCCCTCCACTTT.

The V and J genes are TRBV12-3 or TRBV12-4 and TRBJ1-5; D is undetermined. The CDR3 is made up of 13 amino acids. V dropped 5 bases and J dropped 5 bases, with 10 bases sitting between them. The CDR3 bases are TGTGCCAGCAGTCAATCAAGGGATCAGCCCCAGCATTTT. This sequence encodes CASSQSRDQPQHF.

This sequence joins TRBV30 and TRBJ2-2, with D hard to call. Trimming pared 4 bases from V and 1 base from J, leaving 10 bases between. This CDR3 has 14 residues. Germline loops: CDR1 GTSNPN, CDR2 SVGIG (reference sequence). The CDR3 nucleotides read TGTGCCTGGACCTGGACGGTGAACACCGGGGAGCTGTTTTTT. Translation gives CAWTWTVNTGELFF.

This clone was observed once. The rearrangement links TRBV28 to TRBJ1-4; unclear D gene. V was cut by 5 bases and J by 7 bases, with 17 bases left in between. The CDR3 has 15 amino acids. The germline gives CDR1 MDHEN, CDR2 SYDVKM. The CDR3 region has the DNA TGTGCCAGCAGTGCCCTGGACCGATCGATTGAAAAACTGTTTTTT. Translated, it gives CASSALDRSIEKLFF.

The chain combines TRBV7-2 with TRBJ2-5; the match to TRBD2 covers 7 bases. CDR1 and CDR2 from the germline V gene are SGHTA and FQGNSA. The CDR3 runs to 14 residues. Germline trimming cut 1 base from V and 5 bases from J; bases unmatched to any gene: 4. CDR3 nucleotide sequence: TGTGCCAGCAGCTTAGGCGGGGGAGGGGAGACCCAGTACTTC. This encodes CASSLGGGGETQYF.

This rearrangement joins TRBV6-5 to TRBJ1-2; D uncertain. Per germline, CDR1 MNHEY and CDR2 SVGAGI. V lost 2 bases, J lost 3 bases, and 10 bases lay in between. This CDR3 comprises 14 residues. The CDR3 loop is CASSYGEWDYGYTF. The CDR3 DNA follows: TGTGCCAGCAGTTACGGGGAATGGGACTATGGCTACACCTTC.

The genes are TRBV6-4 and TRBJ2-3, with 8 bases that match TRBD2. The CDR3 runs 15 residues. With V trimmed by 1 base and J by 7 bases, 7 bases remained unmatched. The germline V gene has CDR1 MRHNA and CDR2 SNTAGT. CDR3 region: CASSDYGGGSYTQYF. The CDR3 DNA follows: TGTGCCAGCAGTGACTATGGCGGGGGGTCGTATACGCAGTATTTT.

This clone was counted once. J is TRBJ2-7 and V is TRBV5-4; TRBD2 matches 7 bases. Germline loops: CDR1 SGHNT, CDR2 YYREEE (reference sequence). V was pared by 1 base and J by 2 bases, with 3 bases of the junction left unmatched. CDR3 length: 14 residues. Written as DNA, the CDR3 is TGTGCCAGCAGCTTGAAGGGGACTACCTACGAGCAGTACTTC. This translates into CASSLKGTTYEQYF. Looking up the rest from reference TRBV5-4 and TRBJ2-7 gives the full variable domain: ETGVTQSPTHLIKTRGQQVTLRCSSQSGHNTVSWYQQALGQGPQFIFQYYREEENGRGNFPPRFSGLQFPNYSSELNVNALELDDSALYLCASSLKGTTYEQYFGPGTRLTVT.

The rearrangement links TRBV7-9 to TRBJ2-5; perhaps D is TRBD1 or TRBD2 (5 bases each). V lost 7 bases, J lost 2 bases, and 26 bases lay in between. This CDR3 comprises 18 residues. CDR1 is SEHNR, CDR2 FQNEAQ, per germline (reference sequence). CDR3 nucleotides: TGTGCCAGCAAGCCCCAAGAGCCCCCAGACAGACTACAAGAGACCCAGTACTTC. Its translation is CASKPQEPPDRLQETQYF. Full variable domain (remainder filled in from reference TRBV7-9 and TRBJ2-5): DTGVSQNPRHKITKRGQNVTFRCDPISEHNRLYWYRQTLGQGPEFLTYFQNEAQLEKSRLLSDRFSAERPKGSFSTLEIQRTEQGDSAMYLCASKPQEPPDRLQETQYFGPGTRLLVL.

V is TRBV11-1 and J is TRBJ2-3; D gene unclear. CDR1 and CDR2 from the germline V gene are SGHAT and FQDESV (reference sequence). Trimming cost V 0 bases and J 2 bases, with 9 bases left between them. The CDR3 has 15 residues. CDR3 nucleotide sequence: TGTGCCAGCAGCTTAGCGAAATCGCTCACAGATACGCAGTATTTT. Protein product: CASSLAKSLTDTQYF. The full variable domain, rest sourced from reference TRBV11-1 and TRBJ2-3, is EAEVAQSPRYKITEKSQAVAFWCDPISGHATLYWYRQILGQGPELLVQFQDESVVDDSQLPKDRFSAERLKGVDSTLKIQPAELGDSAMYLCASSLAKSLTDTQYFGPGTRLTVL.

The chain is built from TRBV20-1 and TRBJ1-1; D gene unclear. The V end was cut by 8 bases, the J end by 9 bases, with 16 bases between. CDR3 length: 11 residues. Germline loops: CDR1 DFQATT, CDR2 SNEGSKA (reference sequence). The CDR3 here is CSTLIRGKAFF. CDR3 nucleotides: TGCAGTACACTCATTCGAGGGAAAGCTTTCTTT.

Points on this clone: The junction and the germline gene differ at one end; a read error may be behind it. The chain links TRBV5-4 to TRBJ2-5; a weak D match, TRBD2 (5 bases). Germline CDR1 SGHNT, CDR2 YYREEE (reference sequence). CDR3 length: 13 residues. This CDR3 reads CATSTGSQETQYF. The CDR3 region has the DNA TGTGCCACCAGCACGGGGAGTCAAGAGACCCAGTACTTC.

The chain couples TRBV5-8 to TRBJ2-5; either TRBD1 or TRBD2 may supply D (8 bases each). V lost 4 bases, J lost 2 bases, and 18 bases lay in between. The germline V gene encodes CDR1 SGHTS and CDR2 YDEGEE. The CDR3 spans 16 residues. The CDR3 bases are TGTGCCAGCAGCGGCCGGGAGGGACAGGAACAAGAGACCCAGTACTTC. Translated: CASSGREGQEQETQYF.

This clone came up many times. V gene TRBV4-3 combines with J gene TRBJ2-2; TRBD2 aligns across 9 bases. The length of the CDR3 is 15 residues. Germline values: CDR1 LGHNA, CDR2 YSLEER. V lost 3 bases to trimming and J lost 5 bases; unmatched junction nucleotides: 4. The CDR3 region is CASSHSGGRTGELFF. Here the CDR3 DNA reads TGCGCCAGCAGCCATAGCGGGGGTCGTACCGGGGAGCTGTTTTTT.

The DNA of the CDR3 is TGTGCCACCCTACGGGGGGCCGGGGAGCTGTTTTTT. Translating it yields CATLRGAGELFF. The chain couples TRBV28 to TRBJ2-2; TRBD2 matches 7 bases. J was trimmed by 6 bases and V by 10 bases; bases with no gene match: 5. The length of the CDR3 is 12 residues. The germline V gene encodes CDR1 MDHEN and CDR2 SYDVKM.

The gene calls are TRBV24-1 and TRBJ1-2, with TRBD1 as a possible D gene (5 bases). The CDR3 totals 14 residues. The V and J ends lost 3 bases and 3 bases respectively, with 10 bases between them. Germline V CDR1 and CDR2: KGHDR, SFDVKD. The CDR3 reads CATSDAGTDYGYTF. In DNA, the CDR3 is TGTGCCACCAGTGATGCAGGGACCGACTATGGCTACACCTTC.

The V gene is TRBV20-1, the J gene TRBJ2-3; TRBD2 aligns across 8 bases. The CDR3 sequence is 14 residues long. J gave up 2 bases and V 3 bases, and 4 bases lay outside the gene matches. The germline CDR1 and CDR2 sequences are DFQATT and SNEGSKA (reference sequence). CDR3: CSASAGGFTDTQYF. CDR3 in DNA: TGCAGTGCTAGTGCGGGGGGCTTCACAGATACGCAGTATTTT.

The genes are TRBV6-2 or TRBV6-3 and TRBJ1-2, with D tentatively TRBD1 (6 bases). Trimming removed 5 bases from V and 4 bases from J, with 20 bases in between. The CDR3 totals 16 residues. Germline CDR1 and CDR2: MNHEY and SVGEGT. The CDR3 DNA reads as TGTGCCAGCAGTCTGCCAGGTGATACAGGGCCCTATGGCTACACCTTC. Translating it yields CASSLPGDTGPYGYTF.

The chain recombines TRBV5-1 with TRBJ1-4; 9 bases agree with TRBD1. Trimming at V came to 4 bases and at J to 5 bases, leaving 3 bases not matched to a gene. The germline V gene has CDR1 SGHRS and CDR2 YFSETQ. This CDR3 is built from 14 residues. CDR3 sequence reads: CASSPGTGNEKLFF. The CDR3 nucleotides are TGCGCCAGCAGCCCTGGGACAGGGAATGAAAAACTGTTTTTT.

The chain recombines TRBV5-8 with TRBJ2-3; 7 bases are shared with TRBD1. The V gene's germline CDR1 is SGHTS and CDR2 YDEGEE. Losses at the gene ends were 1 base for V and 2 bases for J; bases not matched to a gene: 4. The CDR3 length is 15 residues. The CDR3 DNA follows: TGTGCCAGCAGCTTGCCAGGGGGTCCCACAGATACGCAGTATTTT. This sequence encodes CASSLPGGPTDTQYF. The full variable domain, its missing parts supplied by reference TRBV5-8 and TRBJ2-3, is EAGVTQSPTHLIKTRGQQATLRCSPISGHTSVYWYQQALGLGLQFLLWYDEGEERNRGNFPPRFSGRQFPNYSSELNVNALELEDSALYLCASSLPGGPTDTQYFGPGTRLTVL.

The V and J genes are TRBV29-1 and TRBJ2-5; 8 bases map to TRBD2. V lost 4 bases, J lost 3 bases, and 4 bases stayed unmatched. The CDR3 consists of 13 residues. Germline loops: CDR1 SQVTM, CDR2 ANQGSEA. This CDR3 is CSVVGTRKETQYF. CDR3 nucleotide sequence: TGCAGCGTTGTCGGGACTAGAAAAGAGACCCAGTACTTC. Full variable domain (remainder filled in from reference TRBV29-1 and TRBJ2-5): SAVISQKPSRDICQRGTSLTIQCQVDSQVTMMFWYRQQPGQSLTLIATANQGSEATYESGFVIDKFPISRPNLTFSTLTVSNMSPEDSSIYLCSVVGTRKETQYFGPGTRLLVL.